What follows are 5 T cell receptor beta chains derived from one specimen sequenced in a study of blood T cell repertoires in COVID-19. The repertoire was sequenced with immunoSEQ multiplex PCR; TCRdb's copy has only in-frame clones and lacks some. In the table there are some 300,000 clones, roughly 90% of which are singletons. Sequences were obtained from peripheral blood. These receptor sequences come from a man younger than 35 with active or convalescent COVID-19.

The CDR3 region is CASSLIQAAGAGELFF. CDR3 coding DNA: TGTGCCAGCAGCTTAATCCAGGCCGCCGGTGCCGGGGAGCTGTTTTTT. The rearrangement links TRBV7-3 to TRBJ2-2; no definite D call. The V gene lost 1 base and the J gene lost 6 bases, with 15 bases spanning the gap. The length of the CDR3 is 16 residues. Per the germline V gene, CDR1 is SGHTA and CDR2 is FQGTGA.

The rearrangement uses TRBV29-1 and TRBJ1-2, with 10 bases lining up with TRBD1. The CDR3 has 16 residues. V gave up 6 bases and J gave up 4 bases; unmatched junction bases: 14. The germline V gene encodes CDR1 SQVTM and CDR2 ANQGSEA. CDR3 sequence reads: CSVTLADRGLGYGYTF. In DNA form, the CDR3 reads TGCAGCGTCACATTGGCCGACAGGGGGCTCGGCTATGGCTACACCTTC.

The CDR3 is CASSGTTSDTQYF. The CDR3 region has the DNA TGTGCCAGCAGCGGGACTACCAGCGATACGCAGTATTTT. The rearrangement uses TRBV6-5 and TRBJ2-3, with 7 nucleotides matching TRBD2. V dropped 6 bases and J dropped 6; count of bases not matched to a gene: 6. In germline, CDR1 is MNHEY, CDR2 SVGAGI. The CDR3 loop spans 13 amino acids.

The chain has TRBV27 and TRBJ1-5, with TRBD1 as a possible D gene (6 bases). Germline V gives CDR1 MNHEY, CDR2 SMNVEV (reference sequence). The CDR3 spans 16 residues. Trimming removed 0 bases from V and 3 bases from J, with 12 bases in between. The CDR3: CASSLSWQGFNQPQHF. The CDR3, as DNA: TGTGCCAGCAGTTTATCGTGGCAGGGGTTCAATCAGCCCCAGCATTTT.

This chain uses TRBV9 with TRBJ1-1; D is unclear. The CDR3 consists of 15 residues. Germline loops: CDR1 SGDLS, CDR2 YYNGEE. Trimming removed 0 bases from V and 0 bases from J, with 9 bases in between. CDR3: CASSVGVSMNTEAFF. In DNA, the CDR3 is TGTGCCAGCAGCGTAGGAGTGAGTATGAACACTGAAGCTTTCTTT.